The TCR beta chain under discussion was sequenced for a study of breast tumors, draining lymph nodes, adjacent tissues. This CDR3 comprises 16 residues. The germline CDR1 and CDR2 sequences are LNHDA and SQIVND (reference sequence). Broader study findings: The data were judged consistent with most tumor T cells coming from lymph node and expanding in tumor. Luminal-like breast cancer showed significantly greater tumor-nontumor repertoire similarity than basal-like breast cancer did. Tumors had less TCR diversity than lymph nodes, more than nontumor tissue.

Note on this clonotype: Its specificity is not known. Sequence at one end of the junction differs from germline and may be a read error.

TCRdb processed the multiplex PCR reads anew with MiXCR; each CDR3 protein has one entry. Among about 200,000 distinct CDR3 sequences listed, around 35% were seen once. Breast cancer patients provided tissue from their axillary draining lymph nodes. The material sequenced was axillary lymph node tissue. The receptor comes from a female donor with breast cancer. Some clones in this sample may be carry-over from other donors' samples. The chain joins TRBV19 to TRBJ1-4; 10 nucleotides line up with TRBD1. The CDR3 loop reads CARDPSGDRGNEKLFF. The CDR3 DNA reads TGTGCCAGAGACCCTTCTGGGGACAGGGGTAATGAAAAATTGTTTTTT.